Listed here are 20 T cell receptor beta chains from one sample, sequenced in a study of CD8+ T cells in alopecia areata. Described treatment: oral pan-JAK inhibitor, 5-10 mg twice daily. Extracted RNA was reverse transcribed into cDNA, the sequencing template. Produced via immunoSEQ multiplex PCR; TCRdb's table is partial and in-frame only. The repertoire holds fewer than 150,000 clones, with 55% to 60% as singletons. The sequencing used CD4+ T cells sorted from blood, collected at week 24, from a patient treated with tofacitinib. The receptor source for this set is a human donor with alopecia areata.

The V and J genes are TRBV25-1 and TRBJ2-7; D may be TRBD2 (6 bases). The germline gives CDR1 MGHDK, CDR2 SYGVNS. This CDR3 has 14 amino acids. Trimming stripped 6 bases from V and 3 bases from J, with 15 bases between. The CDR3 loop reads CASSAGTPYYEQYF. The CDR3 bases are TGTGCCAGCAGCGCCGGGACTCCGTACTACGAGCAGTACTTC.

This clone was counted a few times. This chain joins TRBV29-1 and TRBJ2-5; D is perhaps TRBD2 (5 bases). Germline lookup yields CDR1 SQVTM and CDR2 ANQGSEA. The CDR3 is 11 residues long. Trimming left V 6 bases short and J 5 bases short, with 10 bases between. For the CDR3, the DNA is TGCAGCGTCGGACGGAGGGAGACCCAGTACTTC. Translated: CSVGRRETQYF. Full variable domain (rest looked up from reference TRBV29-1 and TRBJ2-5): SAVISQKPSRDICQRGTSLTIQCQVDSQVTMMFWYRQQPGQSLTLIATANQGSEATYESGFVIDKFPISRPNLTFSTLTVSNMSPEDSSIYLCSVGRRETQYFGPGTRLLVL.

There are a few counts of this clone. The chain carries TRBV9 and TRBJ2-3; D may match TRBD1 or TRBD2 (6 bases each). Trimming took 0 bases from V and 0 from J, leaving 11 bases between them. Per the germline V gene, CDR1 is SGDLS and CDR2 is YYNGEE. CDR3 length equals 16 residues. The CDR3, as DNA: TGTGCCAGCAGCGTAGTAATAGGGGGGAGCACAGATACGCAGTATTTT. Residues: CASSVVIGGSTDTQYF.

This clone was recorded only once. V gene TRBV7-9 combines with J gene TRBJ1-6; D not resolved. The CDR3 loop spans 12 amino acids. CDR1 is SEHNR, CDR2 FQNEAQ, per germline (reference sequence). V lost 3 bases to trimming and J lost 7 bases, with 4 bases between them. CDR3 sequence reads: CASSFQNSPLHF. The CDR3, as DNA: TGTGCCAGCAGCTTTCAGAATTCACCCCTCCACTTT.

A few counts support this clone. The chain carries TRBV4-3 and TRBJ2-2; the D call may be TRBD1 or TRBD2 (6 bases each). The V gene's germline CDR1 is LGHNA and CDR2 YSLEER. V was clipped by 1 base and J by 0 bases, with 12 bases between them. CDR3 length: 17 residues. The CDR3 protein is CASSQVSGATNTGELFF. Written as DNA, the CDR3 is TGCGCCAGCAGCCAAGTATCGGGGGCTACGAACACCGGGGAGCTGTTTTTT.

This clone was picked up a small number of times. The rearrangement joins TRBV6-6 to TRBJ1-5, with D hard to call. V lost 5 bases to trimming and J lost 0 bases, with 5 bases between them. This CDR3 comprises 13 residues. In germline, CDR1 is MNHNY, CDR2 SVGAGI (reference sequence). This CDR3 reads CASSQTSNQPQHF. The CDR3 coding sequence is TGTGCCAGCAGTCAGACTAGCAATCAGCCCCAGCATTTT.

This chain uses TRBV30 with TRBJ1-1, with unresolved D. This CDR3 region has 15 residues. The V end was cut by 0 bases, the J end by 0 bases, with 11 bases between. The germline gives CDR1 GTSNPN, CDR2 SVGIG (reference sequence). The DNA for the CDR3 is TGTGCCTGGAGTGTAACAGCCTCCATGAACACTGAAGCTTTCTTT. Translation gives CAWSVTASMNTEAFF.

CDR3 sequence (DNA): TGCGCCAGCAGCCAAGGCCAGGATGGATTCTACGAGCAGTACTTC. Translated, it gives CASSQGQDGFYEQYF. The chain couples TRBV4-3 to TRBJ2-7, with D hard to call. Trimming stripped 1 base from V and 3 bases from J, with 13 bases between. Per germline, CDR1 LGHNA and CDR2 YSLEER. CDR3 length: 15 residues.

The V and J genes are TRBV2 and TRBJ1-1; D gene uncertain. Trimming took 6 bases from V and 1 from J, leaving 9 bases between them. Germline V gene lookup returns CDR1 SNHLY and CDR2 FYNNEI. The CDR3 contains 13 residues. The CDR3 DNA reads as TGTGCCAGCAGCCAAGGGAGGAACACTGAAGCTTTCTTT. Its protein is CASSQGRNTEAFF.

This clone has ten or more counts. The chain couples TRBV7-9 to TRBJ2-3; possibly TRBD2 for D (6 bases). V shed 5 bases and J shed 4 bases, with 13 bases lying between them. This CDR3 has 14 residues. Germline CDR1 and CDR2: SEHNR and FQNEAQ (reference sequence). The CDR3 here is CASSPTSVADTQYF. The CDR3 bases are TGTGCCAGCAGCCCGACTAGTGTCGCAGATACGCAGTATTTT. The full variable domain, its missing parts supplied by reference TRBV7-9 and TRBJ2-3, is DTGVSQNPRHKITKRGQNVTFRCDPISEHNRLYWYRQTLGQGPEFLTYFQNEAQLEKSRLLSDRFSAERPKGSFSTLEIQRTEQGDSAMYLCASSPTSVADTQYFGPGTRLTVL.

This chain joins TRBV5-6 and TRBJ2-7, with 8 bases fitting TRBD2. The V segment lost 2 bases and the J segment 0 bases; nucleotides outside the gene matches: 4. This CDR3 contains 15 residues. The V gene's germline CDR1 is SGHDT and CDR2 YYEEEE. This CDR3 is CASSLTGGISYEQYF. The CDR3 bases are TGTGCCAGCAGCTTAACGGGGGGGATCTCCTACGAGCAGTACTTC.

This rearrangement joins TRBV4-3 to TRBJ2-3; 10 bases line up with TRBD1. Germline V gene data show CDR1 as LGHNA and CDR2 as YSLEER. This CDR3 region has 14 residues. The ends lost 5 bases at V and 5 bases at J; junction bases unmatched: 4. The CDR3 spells CASSTRDRGDTQYF. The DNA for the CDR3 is TGCGCCAGCAGCACCCGGGACAGGGGAGATACGCAGTATTTT.

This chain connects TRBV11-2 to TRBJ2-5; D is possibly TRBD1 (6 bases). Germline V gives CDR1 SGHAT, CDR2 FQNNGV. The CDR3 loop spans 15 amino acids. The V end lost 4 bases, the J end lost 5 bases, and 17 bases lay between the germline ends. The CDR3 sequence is CASSSKRDISETQYF. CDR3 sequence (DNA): TGTGCCAGCAGCTCAAAACGGGACATTTCGGAGACCCAGTACTTC.

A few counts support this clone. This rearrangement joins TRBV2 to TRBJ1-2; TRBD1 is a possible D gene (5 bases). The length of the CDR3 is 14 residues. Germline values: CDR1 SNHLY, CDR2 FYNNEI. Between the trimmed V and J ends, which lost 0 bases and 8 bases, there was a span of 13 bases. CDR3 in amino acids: CASSEARGGGGYTF. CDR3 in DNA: TGTGCCAGCAGTGAAGCGCGGGGGGGAGGCGGCTACACCTTC.

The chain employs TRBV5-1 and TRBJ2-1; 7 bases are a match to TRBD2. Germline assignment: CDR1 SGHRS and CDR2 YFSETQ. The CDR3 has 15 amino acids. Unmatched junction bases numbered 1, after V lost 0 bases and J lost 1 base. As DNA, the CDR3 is TGCGCCAGCAGCTTGGAGGGACTATCCTACAATGAGCAGTTCTTC. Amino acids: CASSLEGLSYNEQFF.

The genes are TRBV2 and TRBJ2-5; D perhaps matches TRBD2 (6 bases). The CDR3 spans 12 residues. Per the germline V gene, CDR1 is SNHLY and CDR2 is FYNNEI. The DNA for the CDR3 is TGTGCAGGAGGGCAGGGCCTAGGGACCCAGTACTTC. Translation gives CAGGQGLGTQYF.

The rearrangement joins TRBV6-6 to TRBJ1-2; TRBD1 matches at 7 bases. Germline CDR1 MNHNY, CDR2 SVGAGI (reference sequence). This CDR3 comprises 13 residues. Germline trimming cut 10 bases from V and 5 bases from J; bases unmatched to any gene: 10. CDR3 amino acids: CATFRTGDYGYTF. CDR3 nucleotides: TGTGCCACCTTTCGGACAGGCGATTATGGCTACACCTTC.

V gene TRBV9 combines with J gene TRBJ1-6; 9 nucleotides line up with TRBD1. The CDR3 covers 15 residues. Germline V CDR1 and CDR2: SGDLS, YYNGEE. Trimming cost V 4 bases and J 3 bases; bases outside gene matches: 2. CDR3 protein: CASSPGQGYNSPLHF. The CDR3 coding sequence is TGTGCCAGCAGCCCGGGACAGGGCTATAATTCACCCCTCCACTTT.

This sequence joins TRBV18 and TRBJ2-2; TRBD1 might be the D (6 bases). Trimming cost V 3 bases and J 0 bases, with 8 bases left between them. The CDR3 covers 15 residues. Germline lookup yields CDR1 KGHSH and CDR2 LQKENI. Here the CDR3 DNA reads TGTGCCAGCTCACCGGGACAAACGAACACCGGGGAGCTGTTTTTT. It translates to CASSPGQTNTGELFF.

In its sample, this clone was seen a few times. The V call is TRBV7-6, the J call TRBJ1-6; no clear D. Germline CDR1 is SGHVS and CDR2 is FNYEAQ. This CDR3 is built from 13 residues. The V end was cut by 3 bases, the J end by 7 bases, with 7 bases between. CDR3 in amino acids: CASSFDGNSPLHF. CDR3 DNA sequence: TGTGCCAGCAGCTTTGACGGAAATTCACCCCTCCACTTT.